Described below is a single TCR beta chain sequence and its context. Its recognized antigen is unknown. No much larger clonotype is one base removed from it; base qualities were not supplied. These data are taken from a study of cytomegalovirus exposure and HLA in healthy donors (dated by TCRdb to about 2017). A note on the overall study: An earlier analysis of 550 to 700 of the donors reported more than 250 Gb of sequence data and roughly 110 million unique TCR beta sequences from about 179 million T cells. An earlier analysis of approximately 640 of the donors applied high-throughput TCR beta sequencing to assess whether each TCR beta V gene segment acted as functional or pseudogenic. About 310 gigabases of sequencing data and tens of millions of unique TCR sequences were included in an early release covering several hundred HLA-typed donors. A separate validation cohort of approximately 120 different subjects was used in addition to the 666-subject first cohort. Both class I and class II loci were covered by HLA typing, at four-digit resolution. Using immunosequencing, the study profiled T cell repertoires from around 680 subjects and related those repertoires to cytomegalovirus serostatus. The aim of the study was to test whether cataloging public T cell receptors could identify signatures of past pathogen exposure. Donor age, sex, ethnicity and CMV serostatus were collected together with the repertoire data. Several DR-DQ haplotypes were handled as single units for association and clustering because linkage in the cohort was strong. Among the roughly 390 genotyped donors, roughly 80% belonged to the genetic ancestry cluster associated with self-reported Caucasian donors. Among 398 genotyped donors of the cohort, an average of approximately 240,000 unique TCR beta nucleotide sequences were sequenced per donor, around a sixth of them non-productive. Typing coverage varied by locus: 629-630 donors for A, B, C, DRB1 and DQB1; roughly 560 for DQA1; more than 600 for DPA1; approximately 470 for DPB1. In a later analysis, previously published TCR beta repertoires from about 640 donors were re-analyzed and high-resolution HLA genotyping was added so that TCR occurrence patterns could be studied. Rather than using new phenotypic data, the later analysis identified candidate immune exposures from TCR beta sequences and from how often those sequences occurred across donors. Genome-wide SNP genotypes for about three fifths of the roughly 670 donors were used in a later genetic analysis, which treated that subset as a discovery cohort. To predict cytomegalovirus infection status, the study brought together high-throughput TCR immunosequencing, statistical association of individual TCRs with disease status, and machine learning. All discovery cohort repertoires had been generated using a single sequencing platform.

Library preparation used the immunoSEQ multiplex PCR assay. For the multiplex PCR, a mixture combining 60 forward primers for TCR Vbeta segments and 13 reverse primers for TCR Jbeta segments was used. The CDR3 region of rearranged TCR beta genes was amplified from genomic DNA with a multiplex PCR assay. On the Illumina HiSeq System, the amplified TCR beta libraries were sequenced as 87-base-pair reads. Turning to the authors' computational methods: A later analysis tallied 80 million to 95 million unique TCR beta chains across the 666 repertoires, and approximately 11 million of those chains were shared by two or more donors. Raw reads were error-corrected and collapsed into unique sequences with a nearest-neighbor algorithm that merged closely related sequences to remove PCR and sequencing errors. CDR3 sequences were aligned to IMGT reference sequences to assign V, D and J gene segments. For a sequence to be retained, a match of at least six nucleotides to both a V gene segment and a J gene segment was required. Rearrangements were classified as productive when the CDR3 lacked stop codons and remained in frame with V and J, and all other rearrangements were classified as non-productive. Following IMGT convention, CDR3 was defined as the stretch from the second conserved V-encoded cysteine to the conserved J-encoded phenylalanine. The earlier analysis of approximately 500 of the donors excluded sequences that lacked an unambiguous match to a single V gene segment. An earlier analysis of 550 to 650 of the donors classified V segments as functional when productive rearrangements were above 56.7% and as segregating when the standard deviation between donors was above 5%. A statistical classification framework was developed to diagnose cytomegalovirus status using the catalog of TCR beta chain sequences. V and J gene assignment, in a later analysis, came from comparing TCR nucleotide sequences with IMGT/GENE-DB human TR gene sequences. Using the TCRdist pipeline, a later analysis assigned CDR3 sequences along with most-parsimonious VDJ recombination scenarios. In a later analysis, every TCR beta chain was defined by the combination of its CDR3 amino acid sequence and its V-gene family, and reads without a unique V-gene family were dropped. A later analysis removed 500 to 650 highly shared, low-generation-probability nucleotide sequences to deal with suspected cross-contamination and a sequencing artifact. In a later analysis, a clonal expansion index was calculated for each public chain from normalized within-repertoire ranks of inferred template counts. In a later analysis, generation probabilities were computed with a VDJ recombination model fitted to out-of-frame rearrangements, and the resulting probabilities were checked against IGoR. Hypergeometric tests were used in a later analysis to score TCR-TCR, TCR-HLA and TCR-CMV co-occurrence, with a repertoire-size bias correction applied to the TCR pairs. False discovery rates were estimated in a later analysis by permuting HLA or CMV assignments 20 times. In a later analysis, co-occurring TCRs were grouped using DBSCAN, with TCRdist sequence similarity added in when clustering inside HLA-allele-positive subsets. Co-occurrence clustering excluded repertoires with fewer than 30,000 or more than 120,000 public chains, plus five with anomalous nucleotide sharing. Not all clones reach the TCRdb copy of this immuneACCESS table, which keeps in-frame sequences only. Checked studies attribute under half of the gap to unresolved V genes and leave the rest unexplained. Clone size and V and J calls were adopted from that table, with D and trimming inferred from the DNA. Counted in this sample were tens of thousands of clones; about two thirds of them appeared once. The ten top clones hold 9.5% to 13% of the sample.

The cohort comprised fewer than 750 healthy bone marrow donors. At the time of sampling, all cohort members were nominally healthy, though unrecorded immune exposures were likely present. The donor tested CMV seropositive and was one of the 289 seropositive cohort members. Every donor gave a peripheral blood sample, and the peripheral blood mononuclear cells from that sample were used for TCR beta sequencing. The Qiagen DNeasy Blood Extraction Kit was used to extract genomic DNA from the blood cell samples. Study-wide findings and limitations: It was suggested by the authors that the approach could potentially be generalized to other disease states and immunological phenotypes. In vitro tests confirmed that a few of the cytomegalovirus-associated TCR beta chains recognize cytomegalovirus antigens. In a later analysis, several top co-occurrence clusters were reported to appear linked to parvovirus B19, influenza, CMV and Epstein-Barr virus. A total of 150 to 200 TCR beta chains were listed by the study as associated with cytomegalovirus. A later analysis found that TCR association rates varied across HLA loci, with DRB1 alleles showing the most associated TCRs and HLA-C alleles the fewest. Because counts were too low, roughly 17 rarely observed V segments, including chromosome 9 orphons, were left out of the earlier analysis of 587 of the donors. In both the original and validation cohorts, the classifier was reported to diagnose cytomegalovirus status with high specificity and sensitivity. A later analysis associated some 17,000 TCR beta sequences with specific HLA alleles at a false discovery rate of 0.05. Correlated functional status among segregating V segments might be attributable to linkage disequilibrium, but an unknown experimental factor could not be ruled out. Because HLA typing was unavailable for some donors at each locus, only the typed subset was used in association tests. A further reported finding was that TCR beta sequences accurately predicted the HLA-A and HLA-B alleles for most subjects in the first cohort. In an earlier analysis of 587 of the donors, most TCR beta V segments appeared in productive rearrangements about 87% or about 30% of the time, broadly matching IMGT annotations. The 87-base-pair reads could not distinguish some IMGT-functional V segments, including TRBV6-2 and TRBV6-3, so those segments were excluded. A later analysis found that HLA-associated TCR beta chains were more clonally expanded and had lower generation probabilities than equally common non-associated chains. A later analysis found that most CMV-associated TCR beta chains appeared HLA-restricted, with HLA associations seemingly driven largely by CMV exposure. While some public TCRs were present in many individuals, most TCR sequences turned up only very rarely across donors. Immune exposure information for the cohort was limited to CMV serostatus. In a later genetic analysis, fewer N-insertions in productive TCRs were reported among donors in an Asian-associated ancestry cluster than the roughly 670-donor mean. When HLA alleles, especially DR and DQ, strongly co-occurred, attributing TCR associations to individual alleles was difficult. A group of highly shared sequence variants was considered likely to be a technical artifact of the sequencing pipeline. V-gene and J-gene trimming of TCR beta chains was associated with a missense DCLRE1C variant in a later genetic analysis, and the association was replicated in an independent cohort. Presence/absence analyses assumed roughly uniform sequencing depth across donors, an assumption that may not hold. This cohort had only TCR beta chains sequenced, and the lack of alpha or paired-chain data limited which features could be detected.

The CDR3 contains 15 residues, cysteine and phenylalanine counted. Only the CDR3 portion is preserved as DNA: 45 bases, with reading frame beginning at the first base. From V the trimming removes 0 bases and from J it removes 6 bases, while the gene matches leave 4 bases of the junction unaccounted for. CDR1 SGHTS and CDR2 YDEGEE are derived from the germline V gene. Recombination linked TRBV5-8 to TRBJ1-5; 9 junctional bases match TRBD1. Sequenced input: PBMCs. The TCR sequence derives from a woman between 40 and 55 years old in good health and CMV-seropositive. For the CDR3, the sequence is CASSLDRGQGQPQHF. The nucleotide sequence is given as TGTGCCAGCAGCTTGGACAGGGGGCAGGGTCAGCCCCAGCATTTT.